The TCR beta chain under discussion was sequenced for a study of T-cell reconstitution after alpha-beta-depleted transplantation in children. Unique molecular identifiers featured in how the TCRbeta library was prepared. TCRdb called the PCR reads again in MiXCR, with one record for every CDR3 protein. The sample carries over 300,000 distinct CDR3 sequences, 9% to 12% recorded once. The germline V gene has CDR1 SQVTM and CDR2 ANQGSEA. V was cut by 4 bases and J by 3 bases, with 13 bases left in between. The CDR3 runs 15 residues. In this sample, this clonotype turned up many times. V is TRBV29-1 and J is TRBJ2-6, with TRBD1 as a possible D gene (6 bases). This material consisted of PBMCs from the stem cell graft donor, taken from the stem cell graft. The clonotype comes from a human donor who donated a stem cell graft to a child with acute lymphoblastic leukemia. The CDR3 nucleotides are TGCAGCGTTGTGGTGGGGGCGTATGGGGCCAACGTCCTGACTTTC. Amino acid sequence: CSVVVGAYGANVLTF.